This T cell receptor (beta chain) comes out of a study of T-cell reconstitution after alpha-beta-depleted transplantation in children. The TCRbeta library incorporated unique molecular identifiers. TCRdb reprocessed the PCR reads with MiXCR, giving one entry per CDR3 protein. The table records around 210,000 distinct CDR3 sequences, 6.6% of them present only once. Concerning this clonotype: Its matching antigen is unknown.

Between the trimmed V and J ends, which lost 0 bases and 0 bases, there was a span of 10 bases. Germline CDR1 SGHNT, CDR2 YYREEE (reference sequence). The CDR3 contains 16 residues. Regarding the study as a whole: Diversity of TCRbeta at day 60 was high in some patients, arising from surviving recipient T cells and thymic progenitors. After transplant, at about two months, alpha-beta T cells were reportedly derived from several hundred expanded graft clones.

The receptor's source is a boy younger than 10 with acute lymphoblastic leukemia, due to receive a stem cell transplant. Sample: PBMCs, taken before TCRalphabeta/CD19-depleted stem cell transplant. V gene TRBV5-4 combines with J gene TRBJ1-3; a possible D gene is TRBD1 (5 bases). The CDR3 sequence is CASSLAGRRSGNTIYF. The CDR3 coding sequence is TGTGCCAGCAGCTTGGCGGGACGGCGCTCTGGAAACACCATATATTTT.